This T cell receptor (beta chain) appears in the sequencing data of a study of human T cells and chemical hapten exposure. The study, taken as a whole, reports: Counts of expanded TCRs at PT1 were positively correlated with patch test score.

In its sample, this clonotype was seen a few times. Its matching antigen is unknown. The time point denotes: patch test 3, about 24 weeks after DPC sensitization. Specified treatment: therapeutic diphenylcyclopropenone sensitization with weekly scalp DPC. V was clipped by 0 bases and J by 2 bases, with 9 bases between them. This CDR3 spans 14 amino acids. Germline loops: CDR1 SGHRS, CDR2 YFSETQ. TCRdb reprocessed the RACE reads via MiXCR and lists one record per CDR3 protein. The sample contains about 160,000 distinct CDR3 sequences, about a quarter of which appear only once. The sample consisted of whole blood, taken in connection with sensitization to the hapten diphenylcyclopropenone (DPC). This sequence originates from a woman between 18 and 30 years old with alopecia areata. Some clones in this sample may be carry-over from other donors' samples. J is TRBJ2-7 and V is TRBV5-1; D call uncertain. CDR3 amino acids: CASSLVAATYEQYF. The CDR3 DNA is TGCGCCAGCAGCTTGGTGGCCGCTACCTACGAGCAGTACTTC.